These 12 T cell receptor beta chains originate from one sample sequenced in a study of cytomegalovirus exposure and HLA in healthy donors. The PCR contained 60 Vbeta and 13 Jbeta primers. Clones were sequenced by immunoSEQ multiplex PCR, and TCRdb holds only the in-frame ones, with some missing. This sample has roughly 130,000 clones, with approximately 69% found just once. The sequenced sample was PBMCs. These receptors came from a man between 40 and 49 years old in good health and CMV-seropositive.

This chain joins TRBV6-1 and TRBJ2-5, with 14 positions matching TRBD2. Per germline, CDR1 MNHNS and CDR2 SASEGT. This CDR3 comprises 18 residues. The J segment lost 3 bases and the V segment lost 1 base, leaving 7 bases of the junction unmatched. CDR3 in amino acids: CASSEVPSGLAGEETQYF. Here the CDR3 DNA reads TGTGCCAGCAGTGAAGTCCCTTCGGGACTAGCGGGAGAAGAGACCCAGTACTTC.

The V call is TRBV4-1, the J call TRBJ2-5; no reliable D call. The CDR3 is made up of 13 amino acids. Germline V gives CDR1 MGHRA, CDR2 YSYEKL. Deletions cut 0 bases from V and 3 bases from J, with 5 bases between. As DNA, the CDR3 is TGCGCCAGCAGCCAAGATCAGGAAGAGACCCAGTACTTC. Encoded protein: CASSQDQEETQYF.

J is TRBJ1-4 and V is TRBV29-1; 8 positions match TRBD1. CDR3 length: 18 amino acids. With V trimmed by 5 bases and J by 4 bases, 18 bases remained unmatched. Per the germline V gene, CDR1 is SQVTM and CDR2 is ANQGSEA. The CDR3 region has the DNA TGCAGCGTTCGAATTTCAGGGGGCCGGGATTATAGTAATGAAAAACTGTTTTTT. This codes for CSVRISGGRDYSNEKLFF.

The chain uses TRBV27 and TRBJ1-2; a weak D match, TRBD1 (6 bases). The V gene's germline CDR1 is MNHEY and CDR2 SMNVEV (reference sequence). Trimming removed 5 bases from V and 8 bases from J, with 15 bases in between. The CDR3 length is 13 residues. The CDR3 spells CASSQNRVRGYTF. Here the CDR3 DNA reads TGTGCCAGCAGTCAAAACAGGGTCCGGGGCTACACCTTC.

In this sample, this clone turned up once. V is TRBV28 and J is TRBJ1-2; 9 bases align to TRBD1. The germline V gene encodes CDR1 MDHEN and CDR2 SYDVKM. The length of the CDR3 is 14 residues. The V and J ends lost 6 bases and 9 bases, in that order; junction bases with no gene match: 11. The CDR3 coding sequence is TGTGCCAGCAGACGACAAGACAGGGGGAAGAGCTACACCTTC. It is translated as CASRRQDRGKSYTF.

This clone was picked up one time. The chain couples TRBV4-1 to TRBJ2-7, with no clear D. The germline V and J ends were trimmed by 0 bases and 1 base, with 7 bases remaining between them. The CDR3 contains 14 residues. Looked up from germline, CDR1 is MGHRA and CDR2 is YSYEKL. Here the CDR3 DNA reads TGCGCCAGCAGCCAAGATGTGGCTTCCTACGAGCAGTACTTC. This translates into CASSQDVASYEQYF.

This chain connects TRBV18 to TRBJ2-2; 9 bases are shared with TRBD2. The trim removed 3 bases at V and 3 bases at J, leaving 5 bases unmatched. The CDR3 loop spans 16 amino acids. Germline lookup yields CDR1 KGHSH and CDR2 LQKENI. CDR3 sequence: CASSPLAGDYTGELFF. CDR3 nucleotide sequence: TGTGCCAGCTCACCGTTAGCGGGAGATTACACCGGGGAGCTGTTTTTT.

The chain employs TRBV9 and TRBJ2-5, with 7 bases that match TRBD1. This CDR3 is 16 amino acids long. With 4 bases clipped from V and 4 bases from J, the junction kept 13 bases outside the gene matches. Looked up from germline, CDR1 is SGDLS and CDR2 is YYNGEE. This CDR3 reads CASSFRQGEGGETQYF. The DNA for the CDR3 is TGTGCCAGCAGCTTCCGACAGGGTGAGGGCGGAGAGACCCAGTACTTC.

This clone was picked up a small number of times. This rearrangement joins TRBV5-6 to TRBJ2-2, with D tentatively TRBD2 (5 bases). CDR3 length: 14 residues. Germline V gene sequence: CDR1 SGHDT, CDR2 YYEEEE. Trimming cost V 0 bases and J 4 bases, with 7 bases left between them. The CDR3 DNA sequence: TGTGCCAGCAGCTTGGGGAGGCCCACCGGGGAGCTGTTTTTT. It is translated as CASSLGRPTGELFF.

This chain links TRBV28 with TRBJ1-2, with 7 bases matching TRBD1. Germline-derived CDR1 and CDR2 are MDHEN and SYDVKM. The V gene end was trimmed by 4 bases and the J gene end by 4 bases; junction bases not matched to a gene: 6. The CDR3 loop spans 14 amino acids. CDR3 region: CASSSSDRAYGYTF. For the CDR3, the DNA is TGTGCCAGCAGTTCGAGCGACAGGGCCTATGGCTACACCTTC.

V usage is TRBV19 and J usage is TRBJ2-3, with D perhaps TRBD2 (6 bases). The CDR3 is made up of 14 amino acids. CDR1 and CDR2 from the germline V gene are LNHDA and SQIVND (reference sequence). The V and J ends lost 5 bases and 1 base respectively, with 10 bases between them. This CDR3 reads CASSDQRGTDTQYF. The CDR3 DNA sequence: TGTGCCAGTAGTGATCAGCGGGGCACAGATACGCAGTATTTT. The full variable domain, in which reference TRBV19 and TRBJ2-3 provide the parts outside the CDR3, is DGGITQSPKYLFRKEGQNVTLSCEQNLNHDAMYWYRQDPGQGLRLIYYSQIVNDFQKGDIAEGYSVSREKKESFPLTVTSAQKNPTAFYLCASSDQRGTDTQYFGPGTRLTVL.

The J gene is TRBJ1-5, the V gene TRBV6-5; D is uncertain. The germline CDR1 and CDR2 sequences are MNHEY and SVGAGI. The CDR3 length is 14 residues. Trimming stripped 2 bases from V and 5 bases from J, with 10 bases between. CDR3 sequence: CASSYHDGDQPQHF. The DNA for the CDR3 is TGTGCCAGCAGTTACCACGACGGGGATCAGCCCCAGCATTTT.